The T cell receptor beta chain described here comes from a study of blood T cell repertoires in COVID-19. Study as a whole: Donors in the United States, Italy and Spain gave samples during acute or convalescent COVID-19.

Only in-frame clones appear in the TCRdb table, and some are missing; sequencing was by immunoSEQ multiplex PCR. The sample contains approximately 210,000 clones, 84% of which appear only once. CDR1 and CDR2 from the germline V gene are SEHNR and FQNEAQ (reference sequence). The CDR3 consists of 15 residues. Trimming at V came to 5 bases and at J to 2 bases, leaving 7 bases not matched to a gene. The sequenced material came from peripheral blood. The chain links TRBV7-9 to TRBJ2-7, with 9 positions matching TRBD1. The TCR originated in a human donor in a cohort sampled during active COVID-19. The CDR3 protein is CASSIPGQGPYEQYF. CDR3 sequence (DNA): TGTGCCAGCAGCATACCGGGACAGGGTCCCTACGAGCAGTACTTC.